What follows are 20 T cell receptor beta chains derived from one specimen sequenced in a study of blood T cell repertoires in COVID-19 (dated by TCRdb to 2019 to 2021). Receptor libraries were prepared by the immunoSEQ multiplex PCR assay. TCRdb carries this immuneACCESS record with in-frame sequences only. Its versions omit some clonotypes, under half of them owing to an unresolved V gene in the studies checked, with the rest unexplained. This sample comprises some 390,000 clones, approximately 91% of them detected only once. The top ten constitute about 1.4% of the sample. The sample consisted of peripheral blood. The receptors stem from a woman between 35 and 50 years old with COVID-19, enrolled during active disease.

This clone is a singleton in its sample. V usage is TRBV6-5 and J usage is TRBJ1-6; the D gene is possibly TRBD1 (5 bases). The CDR3 sequence is 14 residues long. The germline CDR1 and CDR2 sequences are MNHEY and SVGAGI. Trimming left V 0 bases short and J 9 bases short, with 9 bases between. Written as DNA, the CDR3 is TGTGCCAGCAGTTACTCGCTCGGGGGTTCACCCCTCCACTTT. Translated: CASSYSLGGSPLHF.

The V gene is TRBV9, the J gene TRBJ1-3; 7 bases fit TRBD1. The junction had 16 bases not matched to a gene; V was cut back by 0 bases and J by 7 bases. Germline lookup yields CDR1 SGDLS and CDR2 YYNGEE. There are 18 residues in the CDR3. In DNA, the CDR3 is TGTGCCAGCAGCGTAGCTGGGGACAGCCGAGCGGCAGGGAACACCATATATTTT. Protein: CASSVAGDSRAAGNTIYF. Complete variable domain (other parts from reference TRBV9 and TRBJ1-3): DSGVTQTPKHLITATGQRVTLRCSPRSGDLSVYWYQQSLDQGLQFLIQYYNGEERAKGNILERFSAQQFPDLHSELNLSSLELGDSALYFCASSVAGDSRAAGNTIYFGEGSWLTVV.

V usage is TRBV29-1 and J usage is TRBJ2-1, with TRBD1 as a possible D gene (6 bases). The CDR3 loop spans 14 amino acids. Germline V gene sequence: CDR1 SQVTM, CDR2 ANQGSEA. Trimming took 4 bases from V and 6 from J, leaving 16 bases between them. CDR3 region: CSVVGHPGSNEQFF. The DNA for the CDR3 is TGCAGCGTTGTGGGACACCCAGGTTCCAATGAGCAGTTCTTC.

The chain uses TRBV6-6 and TRBJ2-3; 8 positions agree with TRBD2. In germline, CDR1 is MNHNY, CDR2 SVGAGI (reference sequence). V dropped 7 bases and J dropped 7; count of bases not matched to a gene: 13. The CDR3 is 15 amino acids. The CDR3: CASTRAGSGGHTQYF. CDR3 DNA: TGTGCCAGCACCCGGGCTGGAAGCGGGGGTCATACGCAGTATTTT.

The gene calls are TRBV5-4 and TRBJ1-6; 7 bases fit TRBD1. Germline V gene sequence: CDR1 SGHNT, CDR2 YYREEE (reference sequence). The CDR3 runs 15 residues. V lost 0 bases, J lost 8 bases, and 5 bases stayed unmatched. CDR3 in DNA: TGTGCCAGCAGCTTGGCAGGGGGTCTTTATTCACCCCTCCACTTT. It codes for CASSLAGGLYSPLHF.

Concerning this clone itself: The same CDR3 arises from other DNA sequences in this sample as well. This chain connects TRBV7-9 to TRBJ1-1; D ambiguous. Germline V gene sequence: CDR1 SEHNR, CDR2 FQNEAQ (reference sequence). The CDR3 runs to 13 residues. The V end lost 1 base, the J end lost 1 base, and 4 bases lay between the germline ends. The CDR3 nucleotides are TGTGCCAGCAGCTTAGGGGCGAACACTGAAGCTTTCTTT. It yields the protein CASSLGANTEAFF.

V usage is TRBV7-2 and J usage is TRBJ1-3; no clear D. Trimming took off 1 base at V and 4 bases at J, with 5 bases between the two ends. CDR1 and CDR2 from the germline V gene are SGHTA and FQGNSA. The CDR3 has 13 amino acids. The CDR3 spells CASSLVIGNTIYF. CDR3 coding DNA: TGTGCCAGCAGCTTAGTCATCGGAAACACCATATATTTT.

The chain couples TRBV7-2 to TRBJ1-2; 7 nucleotides line up with TRBD1. Germline V gene sequence: CDR1 SGHTA, CDR2 FQGNSA. This CDR3 contains 13 residues. The ends lost 5 bases at V and 5 bases at J; junction bases unmatched: 5. CDR3 nucleotides: TGTGCCAGCAGCGAGACAGGGAAATATGGCTACACCTTC. It codes for CASSETGKYGYTF.

The chain employs TRBV7-2 and TRBJ1-2; D is uncertain. V lost 1 base, J lost 5 bases, and 8 bases lay in between. Germline lookup yields CDR1 SGHTA and CDR2 FQGNSA. This CDR3 is built from 13 residues. The CDR3 region is CASSLDRAYGYTF. CDR3 in DNA: TGTGCCAGCAGCTTAGACAGAGCTTATGGCTACACCTTC.

V and J are TRBV4-1 and TRBJ2-7; D might be TRBD1 (6 bases). This CDR3 spans 15 amino acids. The germline V gene encodes CDR1 MGHRA and CDR2 YSYEKL. V lost 0 bases and J 1 base, leaving 10 bases between the germline ends. The CDR3 spells CASSQEDSGSYEQYF. The CDR3 DNA reads TGCGCCAGCAGCCAAGAGGACAGTGGGTCCTACGAGCAGTACTTC.

On this clone itself: The sample holds other DNA sequences that translate to the same CDR3. The CDR3 sequence is CASSRTGGSYGYTF. CDR3 DNA: TGTGCCAGCAGCAGAACAGGGGGTAGCTATGGCTACACCTTC. The chain links TRBV27 to TRBJ1-2; 8 bases align to TRBD1. CDR3 length: 14 amino acids. The germline V gene has CDR1 MNHEY and CDR2 SMNVEV (reference sequence). Trimming took 6 bases from V and 4 from J; bases not matched to a gene: 7.

This chain joins TRBV12-3 or TRBV12-4 and TRBJ1-1, with TRBD1 as a possible D gene (5 bases). The CDR3 sequence is 13 residues long. The ends were cut back, 5 bases at V and 1 base at J, with 8 bases in the middle. CDR3 nucleotides: TGTGCCAGCAGTCATCAGGGGAACACTGAAGCTTTCTTT. It translates to CASSHQGNTEAFF.

J is TRBJ1-2 and V is TRBV6-5, with unresolved D. Trimming removed 6 bases from V and 4 bases from J, with 12 bases in between. Per germline, CDR1 MNHEY and CDR2 SVGAGI. The CDR3 is 13 residues long. The DNA for the CDR3 is TGTGCCAGCAGACGCACGGGAATCTATGGCTACACCTTC. Protein sequence: CASRRTGIYGYTF.

V usage is TRBV19 and J usage is TRBJ1-4; D possibly corresponds to TRBD1 (5 bases). CDR1 is LNHDA, CDR2 SQIVND, per germline (reference sequence). V dropped 10 bases and J dropped 8 bases, with 17 bases sitting between them. The CDR3 has 13 residues. Written as DNA, the CDR3 is TGTGCCACCAGGCGGAGGGGAGACGAAAAACTGTTTTTT. Its protein product is CATRRRGDEKLFF.

V usage is TRBV15 and J usage is TRBJ1-3; D not certain. The germline V gene encodes CDR1 LNHNV and CDR2 YYDKDF (reference sequence). V lost 0 bases and J 2 bases, leaving 14 bases between the germline ends. CDR3 size: 17 residues. Written as DNA, the CDR3 is TGTGCCACCAGCAGAGATGGGCGAACACTCCCTGGAAACACCATATATTTT. Translating gives CATSRDGRTLPGNTIYF. Looking up the rest from reference TRBV15 and TRBJ1-3 gives the full variable domain: DAMVIQNPRYQVTQFGKPVTLSCSQTLNHNVMYWYQQKSSQAPKLLFHYYDKDFNNEADTPDNFQSRRPNTSFCFLDIRSPGLGDTAMYLCATSRDGRTLPGNTIYFGEGSWLTVV.

This clone appeared a single time. This specimen includes other DNA sequences encoding the same CDR3. J is TRBJ1-1 and V is TRBV19; TRBD1 might be the D (6 bases). Trimming took 3 bases from V and 2 from J, leaving 7 bases between them. Germline CDR1 is LNHDA and CDR2 is SQIVND (reference sequence). There are 13 residues in the CDR3. The CDR3 region is CASSIGGNTEAFF. CDR3 sequence (DNA): TGTGCCAGTAGTATTGGGGGCAACACTGAAGCTTTCTTT.

The V and J genes are TRBV4-3 and TRBJ2-7; perhaps TRBD1 as D (5 bases). Per the germline V gene, CDR1 is LGHNA and CDR2 is YSLEER. This CDR3 is built from 15 residues. V was clipped by 0 bases and J by 2 bases, with 11 bases between them. CDR3 amino acids: CASSQEQAVTYEQYF. CDR3 DNA sequence: TGCGCCAGCAGCCAAGAACAGGCGGTTACCTACGAGCAGTACTTC.

V is TRBV7-2 and J is TRBJ2-7, with TRBD2 matching over 9 bases. The ends lost 1 base at V and 2 bases at J; junction bases unmatched: 6. This CDR3 has 16 residues. Germline V lookup: CDR1 SGHTA, CDR2 FQGNSA. The CDR3 sequence: CASSLEGSSGTYEQYF. Written as DNA, the CDR3 is TGTGCCAGCAGCTTAGAAGGGTCTAGCGGGACCTACGAGCAGTACTTC.

This chain links TRBV5-4 with TRBJ2-7; 7 bases fit TRBD1. This CDR3 has 15 residues. J gave up 2 bases and V 4 bases, and 9 bases lay outside the gene matches. Per the germline V gene, CDR1 is SGHNT and CDR2 is YYREEE (reference sequence). CDR3 loop: CASSAMTQGAYEQYF. DNA for the CDR3: TGTGCCAGCAGCGCGATGACCCAGGGGGCCTACGAGCAGTACTTC.

The chain joins TRBV27 to TRBJ1-1; TRBD1 might be the D (6 bases). V lost 5 bases and J lost 3, with 22 bases in between. The CDR3 has 17 amino acids. Germline V lookup: CDR1 MNHEY, CDR2 SMNVEV (reference sequence). CDR3 bases: TGTGCCAGCAGTGAGCTAGGGTGGGGGCTACGAGACACTGAAGCTTTCTTT. Translation: CASSELGWGLRDTEAFF.